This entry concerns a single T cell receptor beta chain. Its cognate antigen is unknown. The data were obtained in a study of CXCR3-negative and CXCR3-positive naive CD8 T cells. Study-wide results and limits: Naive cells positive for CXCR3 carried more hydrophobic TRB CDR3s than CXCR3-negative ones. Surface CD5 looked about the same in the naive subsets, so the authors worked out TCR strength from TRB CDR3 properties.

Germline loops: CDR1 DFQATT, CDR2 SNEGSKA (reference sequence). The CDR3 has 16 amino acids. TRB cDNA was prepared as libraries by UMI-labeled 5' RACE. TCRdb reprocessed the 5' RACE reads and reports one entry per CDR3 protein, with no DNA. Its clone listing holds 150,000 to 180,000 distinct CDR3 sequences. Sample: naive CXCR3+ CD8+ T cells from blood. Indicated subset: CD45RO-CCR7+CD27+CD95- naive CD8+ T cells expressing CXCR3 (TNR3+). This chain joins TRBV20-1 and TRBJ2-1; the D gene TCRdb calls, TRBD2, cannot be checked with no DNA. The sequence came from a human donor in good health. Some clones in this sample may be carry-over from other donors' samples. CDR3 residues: CSASGISGRNYNEQFF.